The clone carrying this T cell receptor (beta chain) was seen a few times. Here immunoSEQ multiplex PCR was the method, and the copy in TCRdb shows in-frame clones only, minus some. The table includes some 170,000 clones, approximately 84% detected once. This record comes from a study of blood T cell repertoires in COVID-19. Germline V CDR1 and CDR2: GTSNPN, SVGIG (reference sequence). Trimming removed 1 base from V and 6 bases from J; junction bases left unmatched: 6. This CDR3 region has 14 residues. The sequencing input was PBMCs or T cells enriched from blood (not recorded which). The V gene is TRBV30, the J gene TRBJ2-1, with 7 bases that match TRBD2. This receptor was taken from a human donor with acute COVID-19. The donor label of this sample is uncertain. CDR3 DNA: TGTGCCTGGAGTGGACTAGCTAGTACCAATGAGCAGTTCTTC. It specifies CAWSGLASTNEQFF.